The source of this TCR beta chain is a study of T cell changes during pregnancy in multiple sclerosis. Measured with immunoSEQ multiplex PCR; TCRdb has only the in-frame clones, and not every one. The sample has about 100,000 clones; over 85% are singletons. The length of the CDR3 is 13 residues. Germline-derived CDR1 and CDR2 are SGHTA and FQGNSA. Trimming removed 1 base from V and 5 bases from J, with 5 bases in between. This chain joins TRBV7-2 and TRBJ1-4, with D unresolved. The sequencing used peripheral blood, collected in the second trimester of pregnancy. The origin of this receptor is a female donor with multiple sclerosis, enrolled in a pregnancy study. Here the CDR3 reads CASSLGLNEKLFF. CDR3 in DNA: TGTGCCAGCAGCTTAGGTCTGAATGAAAAACTGTTTTTT.